A single sample is the source of the 24 T cell receptor beta chains below, sequenced in a study of shared clonotypes between healthy human individuals. Using immunoSEQ multiplex PCR, the repertoire was profiled, and TCRdb retains in-frame clones only, with some absent. The table lists about 1 million clones, about 75% of them singletons. The sample taken for sequencing was memory CD4+ T cells sorted from blood. As to subset: CD45RA-negative fraction. Receptor source: a man between 18 and 35 years old in good health.

The V call is TRBV5-1, the J call TRBJ2-5; D might be TRBD1 or TRBD2, each matching 5 bases. This CDR3 is 14 amino acids long. Germline CDR1 and CDR2: SGHRS and YFSETQ. V was clipped by 4 bases and J by 4 bases, with 14 bases between them. The chain's CDR3 is CASSPRAGRETQYF. CDR3 nucleotides: TGCGCCAGCAGCCCCAGGGCAGGGAGAGAGACCCAGTACTTC.

The chain joins TRBV5-6 to TRBJ2-3; D is uncertain. Germline V gives CDR1 SGHDT, CDR2 YYEEEE. The V end was cut by 1 base, the J end by 4 bases, with 4 bases between. This CDR3 has 12 amino acids. The CDR3 here is CASSLLADTQYF. In DNA, the CDR3 is TGTGCCAGCAGCTTGTTGGCAGATACGCAGTATTTT.

The rearrangement uses TRBV19 and TRBJ2-1, with D tentatively TRBD2 (5 bases). Germline V gene sequence: CDR1 LNHDA, CDR2 SQIVND (reference sequence). The length of the CDR3 is 16 residues. V was pared by 4 bases and J by 0 bases, with 13 bases between. DNA of the CDR3: TGTGCCAGTAGTAAGGACTTTATGAGCTCCTACAATGAGCAGTTCTTC. It is translated as CASSKDFMSSYNEQFF.

Ten or more counts support this clone. The chain is built from TRBV7-2 and TRBJ2-3, with D perhaps TRBD1 (5 bases). Germline CDR1 reads SGHTA; CDR2 reads FQGNSA. The CDR3 has 15 amino acids. V lost 5 bases and J lost 2, with 14 bases in between. The CDR3 loop reads CASSTSKGFTDTQYF. The DNA for the CDR3 is TGTGCCAGCAGCACCAGCAAGGGGTTCACAGATACGCAGTATTTT.

The rearrangement uses TRBV5-1 and TRBJ2-5, with 7 bases lining up with TRBD2. Per germline, CDR1 SGHRS and CDR2 YFSETQ. The CDR3 runs 12 residues. Losses at the gene ends were 0 bases for V and 11 bases for J; bases not matched to a gene: 4. DNA for the CDR3: TGCGCCAGCAGCTTGGGGACGCGGGAGCAGTACTTC. This translates into CASSLGTREQYF.

The rearrangement joins TRBV18 to TRBJ1-1, with 8 nucleotides matching TRBD1. With V trimmed by 3 bases and J by 0 bases, 6 bases remained unmatched. CDR3 length equals 16 residues. Germline lookup yields CDR1 KGHSH and CDR2 LQKENI. The CDR3 sequence is CASSPTGTGMNTEAFF. CDR3 nucleotide sequence: TGTGCCAGCTCACCTACCGGGACAGGTATGAACACTGAAGCTTTCTTT. Variable domain in full (rest from reference TRBV18 and TRBJ1-1): NAGVMQNPRHLVRRRGQEARLRCSPMKGHSHVYWYRQLPEEGLKFMVYLQKENIIDESGMPKERFSAEFPKEGPSILRIQQVVRGDSAAYFCASSPTGTGMNTEAFFGQGTRLTVV.

As to this clone: The same CDR3 arises from other DNA sequences in this sample as well. The J gene is TRBJ2-2, the V gene TRBV27; D gene uncertain. Germline V gene lookup returns CDR1 MNHEY and CDR2 SMNVEV (reference sequence). The CDR3 extends over 14 amino acids. Trimming stripped 1 base from V and 1 base from J, with 4 bases between. Here the CDR3 DNA reads TGTGCCAGCAGTTTATATCGGAACACCGGGGAGCTGTTTTTT. It translates to CASSLYRNTGELFF.

CDR3 sequence (DNA): TGTGCCAGTAGTATAGAAAACAGGGGAGGGCAGTTCTTC. Its protein product is CASSIENRGGQFF. J is TRBJ2-1 and V is TRBV19; a weak D match, TRBD1 (7 bases). The CDR3 runs to 13 residues. V shed 0 bases and J shed 12 bases, with 12 bases lying between them. CDR1 LNHDA and CDR2 SQIVND come from the germline V gene (reference sequence).

V usage is TRBV28 and J usage is TRBJ1-5, with 11 bases fitting TRBD1. V lost 6 bases to trimming and J lost 0 bases; unmatched junction nucleotides: 1. CDR1 and CDR2 from the germline V gene are MDHEN and SYDVKM. The length of the CDR3 is 15 residues. CDR3 region: CASSGTGGSNQPQHF. For the CDR3, the DNA is TGTGCCAGCAGCGGGACAGGGGGTAGCAATCAGCCCCAGCATTTT.

The V and J genes are TRBV9 and TRBJ2-2; D not resolved. The germline CDR1 and CDR2 sequences are SGDLS and YYNGEE. Trimming cost V 0 bases and J 4 bases, with 10 bases left between them. This CDR3 region has 15 residues. The CDR3, as DNA: TGTGCCAGCAGCGTAGGGGCCAGAAGCACCGGGGAGCTGTTTTTT. This codes for CASSVGARSTGELFF.

The rearrangement links TRBV6-1 to TRBJ2-3, with D perhaps matching TRBD1 or TRBD2 (5 bases each). CDR3 length equals 17 residues. V lost 4 bases and J lost 0, with 17 bases in between. The germline V gene encodes CDR1 MNHNS and CDR2 SASEGT. CDR3 loop: CASSAGTFVMSTDTQYF. In DNA form, the CDR3 reads TGTGCCAGCAGTGCCGGGACCTTCGTTATGAGCACAGATACGCAGTATTTT.

On this clone: A clone one base away is much larger, so this may be a read error. The same CDR3 also results from other DNA sequences found in this sample. The genes are TRBV5-4 and TRBJ2-2; a weak D match, TRBD1 (6 bases). V shed 2 bases and J shed 1 base, with 6 bases lying between them. CDR3 length equals 14 residues. Germline CDR1 SGHNT, CDR2 YYREEE (reference sequence). In nucleotides, the CDR3 is TGTGCCAGCAGCTTACAGGGGAACACCGGGGAGCTGTTTTTT. Translation gives CASSLQGNTGELFF.

The chain uses TRBV11-2 and TRBJ2-7; TRBD2 is a possible D gene (5 bases). The CDR3 has 15 residues. In germline, CDR1 is SGHAT, CDR2 FQNNGV. The V end lost 1 base, the J end lost 1 base, and 11 bases lay between the germline ends. CDR3 in amino acids: CASSLGEGGSYEQYF. CDR3 coding DNA: TGTGCCAGCAGCTTAGGGGAAGGAGGATCCTACGAGCAGTACTTC. Variable domain in full (rest from reference TRBV11-2 and TRBJ2-7): EAGVAQSPRYKIIEKRQSVAFWCNPISGHATLYWYQQILGQGPKLLIQFQNNGVVDDSQLPKDRFSAERLKGVDSTLKIQPAKLEDSAVYLCASSLGEGGSYEQYFGPGTRLTVT.

The CDR3 region has the DNA TGCGCCCGGGTCCTACTGTCGCAGAGCTCCTACAATGAGCAGTTCTTC. This encodes CARVLLSQSSYNEQFF. The chain recombines TRBV10-1 with TRBJ2-1, with D uncertain. CDR1 and CDR2 from the germline V gene are WNHNN and SYGVQD (reference sequence). CDR3 length: 16 amino acids. The germline V and J ends were trimmed by 11 bases and 0 bases, with 20 bases remaining between them.

This clone was seen a single time. The V and J genes are TRBV19 and TRBJ2-3; D not resolved. Per germline, CDR1 LNHDA and CDR2 SQIVND (reference sequence). This CDR3 has 15 amino acids. Trimming removed 5 bases at V and 6 bases at J, with 18 bases between. For the CDR3, the DNA is TGTGCCAGTAGTCCACAAGGCCACAAAGGTGATACGCAGTATTTT. Its protein product is CASSPQGHKGDTQYF.

This chain connects TRBV19 to TRBJ1-1, with D unresolved. The CDR3 has 14 residues. The V and J ends lost 5 bases and 6 bases respectively, with 16 bases between them. Germline CDR1 is LNHDA and CDR2 is SQIVND (reference sequence). The CDR3 DNA sequence: TGTGCCAGTAGTGCAACTTATGGAGGCTCTGAAGCTTTCTTT. Its translation is CASSATYGGSEAFF.

As to this clone: Other nucleotide sequences from this sample produce the same CDR3. V usage is TRBV2 and J usage is TRBJ1-2; TRBD1 matches at 8 bases. The germline V gene has CDR1 SNHLY and CDR2 FYNNEI. The J segment lost 3 bases and the V segment lost 6 bases, leaving 6 bases of the junction unmatched. This CDR3 has 14 residues. The CDR3 nucleotides read TGTGCCAGCAGAGACCTGACAGGGGACTATGGCTACACCTTC. This translates into CASRDLTGDYGYTF.

The V call is TRBV7-9, the J call TRBJ2-2; possible D gene TRBD2, 5 bases. The CDR3 contains 14 residues. The V gene's germline CDR1 is SEHNR and CDR2 FQNEAQ (reference sequence). With 7 bases removed from V and 6 bases from J, the gap between germline ends came to 15 bases. This chain's CDR3 is CASNLFGSAGELFF. As DNA, the CDR3 is TGTGCCAGCAATCTATTTGGGAGCGCCGGGGAGCTGTTTTTT. The whole variable domain, remainder taken from reference TRBV7-9 and TRBJ2-2, is DTGVSQNPRHKITKRGQNVTFRCDPISEHNRLYWYRQTLGQGPEFLTYFQNEAQLEKSRLLSDRFSAERPKGSFSTLEIQRTEQGDSAMYLCASNLFGSAGELFFGEGSRLTVL.

The sample holds one count of this clone. V usage is TRBV9 and J usage is TRBJ1-2; D is undetermined. V lost 3 bases and J 4 bases, leaving 7 bases between the germline ends. The germline CDR1 and CDR2 sequences are SGDLS and YYNGEE. The CDR3 loop spans 12 amino acids. DNA for the CDR3: TGTGCCAGCAGCGCTTCCGGCTATGGCTACACCTTC. Its protein is CASSASGYGYTF.

The chain links TRBV27 to TRBJ1-1; the D is unclear. Germline loops: CDR1 MNHEY, CDR2 SMNVEV (reference sequence). The CDR3 is 12 amino acids. The ends were cut back, 4 bases at V and 6 bases at J, with 9 bases in the middle. CDR3 amino acids: CASSSKWAEAFF. The CDR3 region has the DNA TGTGCCAGCAGTTCGAAATGGGCTGAAGCTTTCTTT.

This clone has just one count. The chain carries TRBV12-1 and TRBJ2-7; the table names TRBD2, a call not compared with the DNA. TRBV12-1 is deemed a pseudogene. The CDR3 is 16 residues long. The DNA for the CDR3 is TGTGCCAGCAGCTTTGTGAGCGGGGAGAGCTCCTACGAGCAGTACTTC. Its translation: CASSFVSGESSYEQYF.

V gene TRBV2 combines with J gene TRBJ1-1; the D is unclear. V lost 3 bases, J lost 5 bases, and 7 bases lay in between. CDR3 length equals 12 residues. CDR1 and CDR2 from the germline V gene are SNHLY and FYNNEI. The CDR3 DNA is TGTGCCAGCAGTGACCCAGGAACTGAAGCTTTCTTT. It is translated as CASSDPGTEAFF. The full variable domain, in which reference TRBV2 and TRBJ1-1 provide the parts outside the CDR3, is EPEVTQTPSHQVTQMGQEVILRCVPISNHLYFYWYRQILGQKVEFLVSFYNNEISEKSEIFDDQFSVERPDGSNFTLKIRSTKLEDSAMYFCASSDPGTEAFFGQGTRLTVV.

The chain uses TRBV7-2 and TRBJ2-2; no firm D call. Trimming shortened V by 5 bases and J by 0 bases, and 7 bases separated the two germline ends. Germline V gene data show CDR1 as SGHTA and CDR2 as FQGNSA. The CDR3 contains 14 residues. The DNA for the CDR3 is TGTGCCAGCAGCCCGATCCCGAACACCGGGGAGCTGTTTTTT. Amino acid sequence: CASSPIPNTGELFF.

This chain connects TRBV29-1 to TRBJ2-5; 7 nucleotides agree with TRBD2. The CDR3 sequence is 15 residues long. The junction had 13 bases not matched to a gene; V was cut back by 3 bases and J by 6 bases. In germline, CDR1 is SQVTM, CDR2 ANQGSEA. CDR3 sequence (DNA): TGCAGCGTTGAGGCAGGGAGCGGCGGGGGACAGACCCAGTACTTC. This translates into CSVEAGSGGGQTQYF. Filled out from reference TRBV29-1 and TRBJ2-5, the complete variable domain reads SAVISQKPSRDICQRGTSLTIQCQVDSQVTMMFWYRQQPGQSLTLIATANQGSEATYESGFVIDKFPISRPNLTFSTLTVSNMSPEDSSIYLCSVEAGSGGGQTQYFGPGTRLLVL.